Below are 31 T cell receptor beta chains sequenced from a single sample in a study of early T cells in non-severe SARS-CoV-2 infection (dated by TCRdb to the early 2020s). Library creation used 5' RACE. The sequencing machine was a NextSeq 500. The raw public data were reprocessed by TCRdb itself: fastp quality trimming at Q25, MiXCR clonotype calling, in-frame beta chains only. Under each unique CDR3 protein, matching rows form one entry showing the most common genes and DNA. The sample includes about 110,000 distinct CDR3 sequences, with about an eighth observed a single time. Clones ranked in the top ten supply less than 3.5% of the sample. Material: whole blood. The receptors shown here come from an adult who was a healthcare worker with PCR-confirmed SARS-CoV-2 infection or an uninfected control (not recorded which).

This clonotype was observed a few times. J is TRBJ2-7 and V is TRBV11-2; D unclear. This CDR3 contains 14 residues. CDR1 is SGHAT, CDR2 FQNNGV, per germline. V shed 5 bases and J shed 2 bases, with 13 bases lying between them. The CDR3 DNA reads as TGTGCCAGCAGCGGACGAGAGCAAGCCTACGAGCAGTACTTC. As protein: CASSGREQAYEQYF.

In this sample, this clonotype turned up a few times. The rearrangement joins TRBV19 to TRBJ2-2; 9 bases are a match to TRBD1. CDR3 length equals 15 residues. V lost 5 bases and J lost 6; bases outside the gene matches: 7. Germline V lookup: CDR1 LNHDA, CDR2 SQIVND (reference sequence). The CDR3 is CASSFTGQGSGELFF. The CDR3, as DNA: TGTGCCAGTAGTTTTACGGGACAGGGATCCGGGGAGCTGTTTTTT.

This clonotype was seen repeatedly, ten times or more. The rearrangement uses TRBV12-3 or TRBV12-4 and TRBJ1-6; D might be TRBD1 (5 bases). Trimming pared 2 bases from V and 7 bases from J, leaving 9 bases between. The CDR3 spans 14 residues. The CDR3 bases are TGTGCCAGCAGTTTACGGGGGGGGAATTCACCCCTCCACTTT. It encodes CASSLRGGNSPLHF.

This clonotype was seen a handful of times. This chain connects TRBV6-5 to TRBJ1-1; D gene ambiguous. The CDR3 spans 15 residues. The ends were cut back, 6 bases at V and 1 base at J, with 15 bases in the middle. Germline V gene sequence: CDR1 MNHEY, CDR2 SVGAGI. The CDR3 region is CASRSPREPNTEAFF. The CDR3 nucleotides are TGTGCCAGCAGGTCGCCCCGGGAGCCGAACACTGAAGCTTTCTTT.

This clonotype came up many times. V gene TRBV20-1 combines with J gene TRBJ2-1, with D perhaps matching TRBD2 (6 bases). The CDR3 has 13 residues. Trimming shortened V by 3 bases and J by 4 bases, and 10 bases separated the two germline ends. Germline CDR1 DFQATT, CDR2 SNEGSKA (reference sequence). CDR3 sequence: CSASGRVYNEQFF. The CDR3 nucleotides read TGCAGTGCTAGCGGGAGAGTATACAATGAGCAGTTCTTC.

The table lists this clonotype with many counts. The chain carries TRBV20-1 and TRBJ2-7; TRBD1 matches 7 bases. This CDR3 is 17 amino acids long. Per germline, CDR1 DFQATT and CDR2 SNEGSKA (reference sequence). The trim removed 3 bases at V and 2 bases at J, leaving 16 bases unmatched. For the CDR3, the DNA is TGCAGTGCTAGGGGGAACTCTGACAGGGTGTACCCCTACGAGCAGTACTTC. Translation: CSARGNSDRVYPYEQYF.

The CDR3 region has the DNA TGCGCCAGCAGTGAGTCGACGATTGGACGGACTATCCTGCAGTACTTC. Protein sequence: CASSESTIGRTILQYF. The rearrangement links TRBV10-2 to TRBJ2-7, with D tentatively TRBD2 (6 bases). The CDR3 is 16 residues long. Germline loops: CDR1 WSHSY, CDR2 SAAADI. V was shortened by 0 bases and J by 9 bases, with 21 bases between the two germline ends.

This clonotype was observed a few times. The CDR3 DNA reads TGCAGCGTCGCCCGGGACAACGCCTACGAGCAGTACTTC. Protein: CSVARDNAYEQYF. The chain has TRBV29-1 and TRBJ2-7; the D gene is possibly TRBD1 (6 bases). The germline V and J ends were trimmed by 6 bases and 2 bases, with 14 bases remaining between them. CDR3 length: 13 residues. Germline CDR1 and CDR2: SQVTM and ANQGSEA.

The chain employs TRBV11-3 and TRBJ2-2; 11 positions agree with TRBD2. Trimming took 2 bases from V and 7 from J; bases not matched to a gene: 3. The CDR3 has 15 amino acids. Germline CDR1 is SGHNT and CDR2 is YENEEA. The CDR3 sequence: CASSLLLAGVGELFF. Written as DNA, the CDR3 is TGTGCCAGCAGCTTACTACTAGCGGGAGTCGGGGAGCTGTTTTTT. The full variable domain, rest sourced from reference TRBV11-3 and TRBJ2-2, is EAGVVQSPRYKIIEKKQPVAFWCNPISGHNTLYWYLQNLGQGPELLIRYENEEAVDDSQLPKDRFSAERLKGVDSTLKIQPAELGDSAVYLCASSLLLAGVGELFFGEGSRLTVL.

This clonotype was observed once. A much larger clone lies a single base off, so this may be a read error. The chain joins TRBV5-4 to TRBJ2-2; 7 nucleotides align to TRBD1. The CDR3 is 13 amino acids. Per germline, CDR1 SGHNT and CDR2 YYREEE (reference sequence). The chain's CDR3 is CACSEDRTRELFF. The CDR3 DNA reads TGTGCCTGCAGCGAGGACAGGACAAGGGAGCTGTTTTTT.

This clonotype was recorded a few times. This sequence joins TRBV7-3 and TRBJ1-6, with D unresolved. This CDR3 comprises 15 residues. Germline-derived CDR1 and CDR2 are SGHTA and FQGTGA. The germline V and J ends were trimmed by 1 base and 9 bases, with 13 bases remaining between them. This chain's CDR3 is CASSLNGFSSSPLHF. As DNA, the CDR3 is TGTGCCAGCAGCTTAAACGGGTTCTCCTCTTCACCCCTCCACTTT.

This clonotype occurred many times. CDR3: CASSLAGGPFTGELFF. The CDR3 coding sequence is TGTGCCAGCAGCTTAGCGGGAGGGCCTTTCACCGGGGAGCTGTTTTTT. V gene TRBV11-3 combines with J gene TRBJ2-2; 8 bases are a match to TRBD2. CDR3 size: 16 residues. The V gene's germline CDR1 is SGHNT and CDR2 YENEEA. J lost 4 bases, V lost 1 base, and 5 bases had no gene match. Filled out from reference TRBV11-3 and TRBJ2-2, the complete variable domain reads EAGVVQSPRYKIIEKKQPVAFWCNPISGHNTLYWYLQNLGQGPELLIRYENEEAVDDSQLPKDRFSAERLKGVDSTLKIQPAELGDSAVYLCASSLAGGPFTGELFFGEGSRLTVL.

The CDR3 reads CAIGSQGAGEQYF. CDR3 sequence (DNA): TGTGCCATCGGATCGCAGGGGGCAGGGGAGCAGTACTTC. This sequence joins TRBV10-3 and TRBJ2-7, with 8 bases aligning to TRBD1. The CDR3 totals 13 residues. The germline V gene has CDR1 ENHRY and CDR2 SYGVKD. Unmatched junction bases numbered 10, after V lost 8 bases and J lost 7 bases.

The V and J genes are TRBV7-9 and TRBJ2-7; the D gene is possibly TRBD1 (5 bases). The CDR3 consists of 16 residues. The V end lost 5 bases, the J end lost 5 bases, and 22 bases lay between the germline ends. Germline V lookup: CDR1 SEHNR, CDR2 FQNEAQ (reference sequence). CDR3: CASSQPTGHPADEQYF. CDR3 in DNA: TGTGCCAGCAGCCAGCCGACCGGACACCCGGCGGACGAGCAGTACTTC. The variable domain in full, with the rest retrieved from reference TRBV7-9 and TRBJ2-7, is DTGVSQNPRHKITKRGQNVTFRCDPISEHNRLYWYRQTLGQGPEFLTYFQNEAQLEKSRLLSDRFSAERPKGSFSTLEIQRTEQGDSAMYLCASSQPTGHPADEQYFGPGTRLTVT.

V is TRBV11-2 and J is TRBJ2-1; D is tentatively TRBD1 or TRBD2 (5 bases each). CDR3 length: 13 residues. Germline V gives CDR1 SGHAT, CDR2 FQNNGV. Trimming left V 3 bases short and J 6 bases short, with 9 bases between. The CDR3 DNA sequence: TGTGCCAGCAGCTTGGGGGTTCGCAATGAGCAGTTCTTC. It is translated as CASSLGVRNEQFF.

This clonotype is deemed medium-sized (0.01 to 0.1%). The chain combines TRBV28 with TRBJ1-5, with 8 bases identical to TRBD1. V trimming: 3 bases; J trimming: 3 bases; junction bases outside the gene matches: 7. This CDR3 comprises 16 residues. Germline V gene lookup returns CDR1 MDHEN and CDR2 SYDVKM. The DNA for the CDR3 is TGTGCCAGCAGTTTCCCCGACAGGGGACCCAATCAGCCCCAGCATTTT. Translated: CASSFPDRGPNQPQHF.

There are a few counts of this clonotype. The rearrangement uses TRBV21-1 and TRBJ2-3. TRBV21-1 is noted as a pseudogene. The CDR3 is 14 amino acids. In DNA form, the CDR3 reads TGTGCCAGCAGCTCGGGCTCTTACACAGATACGCAGTATTTT. The encoded protein is CASSSGSYTDTQYF.

This clonotype was observed many times. The J gene is TRBJ1-1, the V gene TRBV10-3; possibly TRBD1 for D (6 bases). The V gene lost 3 bases and the J gene lost 1 base, with 9 bases spanning the gap. The CDR3 contains 14 residues. The germline CDR1 and CDR2 sequences are ENHRY and SYGVKD. The DNA of the CDR3 is TGTGCCATCAGTGATGGGGGGCCGAACACTGAAGCTTTCTTT. It is translated as CAISDGGPNTEAFF.

Ten or more counts support this clonotype. The chain is built from TRBV5-1 and TRBJ2-5, with D tentatively TRBD2 (6 bases). Germline CDR1 reads SGHRS; CDR2 reads YFSETQ. The CDR3 runs 14 residues. Deletions cut 2 bases from V and 8 bases from J, with 16 bases between. The CDR3 here is CASSLGEAAGTQYF. The CDR3 coding sequence is TGCGCCAGCAGCTTAGGGGAGGCGGCCGGTACCCAGTACTTC.

This clonotype was detected a few times. This chain uses TRBV5-6 with TRBJ2-7; D tentatively reads TRBD1 or TRBD2 (6 bases each). Trimming pared 0 bases from V and 2 bases from J, leaving 12 bases between. Per germline, CDR1 SGHDT and CDR2 YYEEEE. CDR3 size: 15 residues. CDR3 bases: TGTGCCAGCAGCTTGGGCGGAGGGGGAGCCTACGAGCAGTACTTC. It translates to CASSLGGGGAYEQYF.

The rearrangement joins TRBV6-6 to TRBJ2-4, with a tentative D call TRBD1 (5 bases). Germline-derived CDR1 and CDR2 are MNHNY and SVGAGI (reference sequence). The CDR3 contains 12 residues. Between the trimmed V and J ends, which lost 4 bases and 12 bases, there was a span of 13 bases. The CDR3 loop is CASSSFGDSQYF. CDR3 in DNA: TGTGCCAGCAGTTCCTTCGGAGACAGTCAGTACTTC.

CDR3 residues: CASSQDQNSGSRNEQFF. The CDR3 DNA follows: TGTGCCAGCAGCCAAGATCAGAATAGCGGGTCGAGGAATGAGCAGTTCTTC. The chain couples TRBV3-1 to TRBJ2-1; 7 nucleotides match TRBD2. The CDR3 is made up of 17 amino acids. CDR1 and CDR2 from the germline V gene are LGHDT and YNNKEL (reference sequence). J was trimmed by 7 bases and V by 0 bases; bases with no gene match: 12.

The sample holds a few counts of this clonotype. J is TRBJ2-1 and V is TRBV5-5; TRBD1 matches at 7 bases. The CDR3 extends over 17 amino acids. Germline CDR1 reads SGHKS; CDR2 reads YYEKEE (reference sequence). J lost 1 base, V lost 3 bases, and 10 bases had no gene match. CDR3 coding DNA: TGTGCCAGCAGCTCGAGAGGAACAGGGGTTTCCTACAATGAGCAGTTCTTC. It translates to CASSSRGTGVSYNEQFF.

The V call is TRBV7-9, the J call TRBJ2-5; possible D gene TRBD2, 5 bases. The germline CDR1 and CDR2 sequences are SEHNR and FQNEAQ (reference sequence). The CDR3 totals 15 residues. Between the trimmed V and J ends, which lost 4 bases and 2 bases, there was a span of 14 bases. CDR3 DNA: TGTGCCAGCAGCTCCCCCCTACGGGAACAAGAGACCCAGTACTTC. Amino acids: CASSSPLREQETQYF.

The sample holds a few counts of this clonotype. V is TRBV18 and J is TRBJ2-7; D gene ambiguous. V lost 3 bases and J 5 bases, leaving 8 bases between the germline ends. The CDR3 sequence is 12 residues long. The germline CDR1 and CDR2 sequences are KGHSH and LQKENI. Here the CDR3 DNA reads TGTGCCAGCTCACCGGACGTCGACGAGCAGTACTTC. Residues: CASSPDVDEQYF.

This clonotype was recorded a few times. The chain joins TRBV18 to TRBJ1-2; D gene uncertain. V was pared by 6 bases and J by 1 base, with 15 bases between. CDR3 size: 15 residues. Germline CDR1 KGHSH, CDR2 LQKENI. In DNA form, the CDR3 reads TGTGCCAGCTCGCTTAAACAACATAGTAACTATGGCTACACCTTC. It translates to CASSLKQHSNYGYTF.

This clonotype was counted only a few times. The chain has TRBV12-3 or TRBV12-4 and TRBJ2-1; 12 bases are shared with TRBD2. J lost 1 base, V lost 6 bases, and 1 base had no gene match. The CDR3 has 15 amino acids. The CDR3 reads CASRGLAGSYNEQFF. As DNA, the CDR3 is TGTGCCAGCAGGGGACTAGCGGGTTCCTACAATGAGCAGTTCTTC.

On this clonotype itself: A much bigger clone sits one base away, suggesting this may be a read error. This chain links TRBV30 with TRBJ2-1, with 7 positions matching TRBD2. Germline V gene lookup returns CDR1 GTSNPN and CDR2 SVGIG (reference sequence). This CDR3 spans 13 amino acids. This CDR3 reads CGFLAERYNEQFF. The CDR3 nucleotides read TGTGGCTTCCTAGCGGAGAGGTACAATGAGCAGTTCTTC.

This clonotype was observed a handful of times. The chain carries TRBV29-1 and TRBJ2-1; D may match TRBD1 or TRBD2 (5 bases each). The V gene lost 1 base and the J gene lost 2 bases, with 9 bases spanning the gap. Germline V gives CDR1 SQVTM, CDR2 ANQGSEA. This CDR3 comprises 14 residues. The CDR3 loop reads CSVEGGVTYNEQFF. The CDR3 bases are TGCAGCGTTGAAGGAGGGGTTACCTACAATGAGCAGTTCTTC.

This clonotype was recorded many times. The chain couples TRBV11-2 to TRBJ2-7, with unresolved D. The CDR3 has 13 residues. The germline V gene encodes CDR1 SGHAT and CDR2 FQNNGV. V lost 3 bases and J 4 bases, leaving 10 bases between the germline ends. The CDR3, as DNA: TGTGCCAGCAGCTTGGATAGGGAATACGAGCAGTACTTC. Residues: CASSLDREYEQYF.

At least ten counts were recorded for this clonotype. This chain uses TRBV4-1 with TRBJ1-5; 8 bases map to TRBD1. Trimming took 1 base from V and 1 from J; bases not matched to a gene: 9. The CDR3 is made up of 18 amino acids. Germline values: CDR1 MGHRA, CDR2 YSYEKL. CDR3 sequence: CASSQVHGAGGSNQPQHF. CDR3 coding DNA: TGCGCCAGCAGCCAAGTTCACGGGGCAGGGGGCAGCAATCAGCCCCAGCATTTT.